A selection of T cell receptor beta chains follows, all from one sample in a study of blood T cell repertoires in COVID-19. Sequencing used immunoSEQ multiplex PCR; TCRdb keeps in-frame clones, though not all of them. The sample holds 140,000 or so clones, 84% seen once. Sample: peripheral blood. The origin of the receptors is a human donor in a cohort sampled during active COVID-19. CDR3s include the opening cysteine and the closing phenylalanine or tryptophan. The D gene is left open where the match is weak. Expanded clones are given a class, and other clones once, few, many or no size at all.

TRBV7-9,TRBJ1-3,TRBD1,-,TGTGCCAGCAGAAACACCAGGGGGCCCCTCTCTGGAAACACCATATATTTT,CASRNTRGPLSGNTIYF
TRBV2,TRBJ1-2,-,-,TGTGCCAGCAGCGTTGCCCAGACTAACTATGGCTACACCTTC,CASSVAQTNYGYTF
TRBV6-2/TRBV6-3,TRBJ1-2,-,once,TGTGCCAGCAGCCCTCAGGGGAGGGATGGCTACACCTTC,CASSPQGRDGYTF
TRBV28,TRBJ1-4,-,-,TGTGCCAGCAGTAGGGGTATATCAACTAATGAAAAACTGTTTTTT,CASSRGISTNEKLFF
TRBV5-1,TRBJ2-1,-,-,TGCGCCAGCAGCTGGGGGGGCCAGAACAATGAGCAGTTCTTC,CASSWGGQNNEQFF
TRBV6-4,TRBJ2-1,TRBD2,once,TGTGCCAGCAGTGACTTAGCGGGGGCCTACAATGAGCAGTTCTTC,CASSDLAGAYNEQFF
TRBV11-3,TRBJ2-3,TRBD1,-,TGTGCCAGCAGCCGGGGACAGGGGGCCGCAGATACGCAGTATTTT,CASSRGQGAADTQYF
TRBV5-1,TRBJ1-5,TRBD1,-,TGCGCCAGCAAAGTCGGGACAGGGAGGGATCAGCCCCAGCATTTT,CASKVGTGRDQPQHF
TRBV7-8,TRBJ2-3,TRBD2,-,TGTGCCAGCAGCGGACTAGCGGGGGTTCCCCGGTCAGATACGCAGTATTTT,CASSGLAGVPRSDTQYF
TRBV11-2,TRBJ2-3,-,-,TGTGCCAGCAGCTCTGATAGGGGGGGCCCCGATACGCAGTATTTT,CASSSDRGGPDTQYF
TRBV28,TRBJ2-5,TRBD1,-,TGTGCCAGCAGTAGGGACAGGGTTTGGTTTGGAGAGACCCAGTACTTC,CASSRDRVWFGETQYF
TRBV6-5,TRBJ2-5,TRBD2,-,TGTGCCAGCAGCAGCGGGACCTACAATCAGGGAACCCAGTACTTC,CASSSGTYNQGTQYF
TRBV7-2,TRBJ2-3,-,few,TGTGCCAGCAGCTTATTACCAGGGACAGATACGCAGTATTTT,CASSLLPGTDTQYF
TRBV5-1,TRBJ1-4,-,-,TGCGCCAGCAGCTTGGAACAGGGCCAGGAAAAACTGTTTTTT,CASSLEQGQEKLFF
TRBV18,TRBJ2-7,TRBD2,-,TGTGCCAGCTCATCAAAGCGGGGGGTCACCTACGAGCAGTACTTC,CASSSKRGVTYEQYF
TRBV7-2,TRBJ1-2,TRBD1,once,TGCGCCAGCAGCGCGGACAGGGCCTATGGCTACACCTTC,CASSADRAYGYTF
TRBV6-1,TRBJ1-2,-,-,TGTGCCAGCAGTGAACAATGGCGGGGGTCCCGTGGAGAAGCCTACACCTTC,CASSEQWRGSRGEAYTF
TRBV27,TRBJ1-1,-,once,TGTGCCAGCGGAACAGCGAACACTGAAGCTTTCTTT,CASGTANTEAFF
TRBV2,TRBJ2-7,-,-,TGTGCCAGCAGTGTCGGACATTCTCTGGGCGAGCAGTACTTC,CASSVGHSLGEQYF
TRBV6-6,TRBJ2-7,-,-,TGTGCCAGCAATTCTTGGGCAGACCACCGGTTCAACGAGCAGTACTTC,CASNSWADHRFNEQYF
TRBV30,TRBJ1-1,-,-,TGTGCCTGGAGTGGGCAGGCCAACACTGAAGCTTTCTTT,CAWSGQANTEAFF
TRBV5-6,TRBJ2-5,-,-,TGTGCCAGCAGCCTCCCTAACAGGTTATGGTACCAAGAGACCCAGTACTTC,CASSLPNRLWYQETQYF
TRBV5-1,TRBJ2-7,TRBD1,-,TGCGCCAGCAGCAACTCCGGGACAGGGAAGTTCTACGAGCAGTACTTC,CASSNSGTGKFYEQYF
TRBV20-1,TRBJ2-5,-,-,TGCAGTGCTTTTTTATTAGAGACCCAGTACTTC,CSAFLLETQYF
TRBV25-1,TRBJ2-1,TRBD2,-,TGTGCCAGCAGTGGCGGGGGGGGTGGTAGGAAAGGGAGCAATGAGCAGTTCTTC,CASSGGGGGRKGSNEQFF
TRBV19,TRBJ1-5,TRBD1,-,TGTGCCAGTAAGCGACAGGGAGGCAATCAGCCCCAGCATTTT,CASKRQGGNQPQHF
TRBV2,TRBJ1-2,-,-,TGTGCCAGCAGGACTGGGGGGGGCCTAAAGTATGGCTACACCTTC,CASRTGGGLKYGYTF
TRBV5-4,TRBJ2-7,-,few,TGTGCCAGCAGCTTGGGAGGTTTAGGAGTCTACGAGCAGTACTTC,CASSLGGLGVYEQYF
TRBV19,TRBJ2-2,TRBD2,-,TGTGCCAGTACGGGAGGTCCTAACACCGGGGAGCTGTTTTTT,CASTGGPNTGELFF
TRBV19,TRBJ2-3,-,-,TGTGCCAGTAGTACCTCGGGGGTTGGAGATACGCAGTATTTT,CASSTSGVGDTQYF